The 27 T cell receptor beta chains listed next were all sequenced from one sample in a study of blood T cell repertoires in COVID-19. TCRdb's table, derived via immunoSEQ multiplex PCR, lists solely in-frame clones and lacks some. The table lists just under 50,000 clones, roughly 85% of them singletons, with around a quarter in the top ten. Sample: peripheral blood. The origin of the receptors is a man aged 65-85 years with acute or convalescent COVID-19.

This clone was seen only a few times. CDR3 bases: TGCGCCAGCAGCCAAGATACGGTTAGCAATCAGCCCCAGCATTTT. This sequence encodes CASSQDTVSNQPQHF. The chain recombines TRBV4-1 with TRBJ1-5, with unresolved D. Germline CDR1 and CDR2: MGHRA and YSYEKL. Trimming removed 0 bases at V and 0 bases at J, with 6 bases between. CDR3 length: 15 residues.

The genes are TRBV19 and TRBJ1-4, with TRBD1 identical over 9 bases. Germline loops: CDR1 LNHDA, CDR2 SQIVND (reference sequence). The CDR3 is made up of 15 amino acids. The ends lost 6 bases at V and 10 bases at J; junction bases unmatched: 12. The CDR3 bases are TGTGCCAGTAGCCCCCGACAGGGGGAGTCCGGAAAACTGTTTTTT. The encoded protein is CASSPRQGESGKLFF.

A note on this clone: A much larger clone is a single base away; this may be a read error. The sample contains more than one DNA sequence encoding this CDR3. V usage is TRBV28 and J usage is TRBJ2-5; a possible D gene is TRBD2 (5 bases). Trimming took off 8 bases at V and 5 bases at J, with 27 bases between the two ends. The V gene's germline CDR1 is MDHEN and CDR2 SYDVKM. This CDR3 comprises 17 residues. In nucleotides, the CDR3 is TGTGCCAGCGGGAAGCTGGGCCCGAGGGCCCGACGGGAGACCCAGTACTTC. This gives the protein CASGKLGPRARRETQYF.

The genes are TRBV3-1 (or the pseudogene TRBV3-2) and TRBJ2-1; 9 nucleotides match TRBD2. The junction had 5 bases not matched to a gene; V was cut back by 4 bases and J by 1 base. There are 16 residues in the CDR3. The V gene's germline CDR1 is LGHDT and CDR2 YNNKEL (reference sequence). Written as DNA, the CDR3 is TGTGCCAGCAGCCCCCAGCGGGGGGATTCCTACAATGAGCAGTTCTTC. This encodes CASSPQRGDSYNEQFF.

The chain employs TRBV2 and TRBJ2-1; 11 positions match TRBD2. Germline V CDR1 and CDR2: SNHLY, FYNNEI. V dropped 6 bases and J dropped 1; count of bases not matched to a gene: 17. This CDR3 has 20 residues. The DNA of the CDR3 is TGTGCCAGCAGGCCCGGTACAGGAGCCCTAGCGGGGGGATCCTACAATGAGCAGTTCTTC. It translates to CASRPGTGALAGGSYNEQFF.

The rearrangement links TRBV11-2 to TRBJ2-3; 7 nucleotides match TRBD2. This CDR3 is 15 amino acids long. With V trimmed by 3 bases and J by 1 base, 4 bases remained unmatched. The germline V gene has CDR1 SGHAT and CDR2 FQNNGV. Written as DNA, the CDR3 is TGTGCCAGCAGCTTTTATCTAGCGGGCACAGATACGCAGTATTTT. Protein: CASSFYLAGTDTQYF.

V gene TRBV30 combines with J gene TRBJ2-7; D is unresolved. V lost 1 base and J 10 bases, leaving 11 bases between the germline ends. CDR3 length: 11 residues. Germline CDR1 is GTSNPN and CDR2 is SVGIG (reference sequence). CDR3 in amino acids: CAWSASTSQYF. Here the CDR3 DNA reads TGTGCCTGGAGTGCATCCACTTCCCAGTACTTC.

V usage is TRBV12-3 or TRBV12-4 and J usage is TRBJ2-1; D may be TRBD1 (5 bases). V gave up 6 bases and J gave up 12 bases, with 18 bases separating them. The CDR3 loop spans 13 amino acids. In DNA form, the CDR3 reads TGTGCCAGCAGCCCCACCGAGGACATTCGGCAGTTCTTC. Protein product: CASSPTEDIRQFF.

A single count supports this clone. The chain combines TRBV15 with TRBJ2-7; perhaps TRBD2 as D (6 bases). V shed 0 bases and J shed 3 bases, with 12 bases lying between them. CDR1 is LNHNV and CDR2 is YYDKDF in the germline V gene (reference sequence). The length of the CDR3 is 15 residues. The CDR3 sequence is CATSRDPGLRYEQYF. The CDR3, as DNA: TGTGCCACCAGCAGAGATCCGGGACTGCGCTACGAGCAGTACTTC.

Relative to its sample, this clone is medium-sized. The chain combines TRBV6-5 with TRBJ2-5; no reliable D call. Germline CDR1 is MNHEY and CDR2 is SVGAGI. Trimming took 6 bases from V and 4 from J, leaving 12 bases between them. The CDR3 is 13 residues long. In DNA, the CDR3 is TGTGCCAGCAGCCTTCATTGGAGAGAGACCCAGTACTTC. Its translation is CASSLHWRETQYF.

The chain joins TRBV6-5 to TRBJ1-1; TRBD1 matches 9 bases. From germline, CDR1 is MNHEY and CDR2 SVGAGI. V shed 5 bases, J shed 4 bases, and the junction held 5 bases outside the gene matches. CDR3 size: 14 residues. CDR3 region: CASSRQGESTEAFF. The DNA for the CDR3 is TGTGCCAGCAGTAGACAGGGGGAAAGCACTGAAGCTTTCTTT.

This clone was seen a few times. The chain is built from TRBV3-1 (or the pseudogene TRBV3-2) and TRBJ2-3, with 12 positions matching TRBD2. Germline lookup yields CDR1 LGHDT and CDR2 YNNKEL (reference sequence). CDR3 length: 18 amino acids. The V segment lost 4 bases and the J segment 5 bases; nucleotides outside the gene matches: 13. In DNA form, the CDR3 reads TGTGCCAGCAGCCCAAAATCACTAGCGGGGGGTATTCGAGATACGCAGTATTTT. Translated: CASSPKSLAGGIRDTQYF.

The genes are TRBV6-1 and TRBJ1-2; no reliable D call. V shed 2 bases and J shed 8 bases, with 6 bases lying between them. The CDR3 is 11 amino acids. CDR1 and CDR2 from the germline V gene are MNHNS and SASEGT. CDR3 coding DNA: TGTGCCAGCAGTGAATCTCTCGGCTACACCTTC. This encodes CASSESLGYTF.

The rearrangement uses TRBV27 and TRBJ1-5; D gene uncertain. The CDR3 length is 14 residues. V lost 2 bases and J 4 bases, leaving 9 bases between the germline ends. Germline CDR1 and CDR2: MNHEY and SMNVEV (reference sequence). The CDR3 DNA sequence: TGTGCCAGCAGTTTAAGCCCTTTTAATCAGCCCCAGCATTTT. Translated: CASSLSPFNQPQHF.

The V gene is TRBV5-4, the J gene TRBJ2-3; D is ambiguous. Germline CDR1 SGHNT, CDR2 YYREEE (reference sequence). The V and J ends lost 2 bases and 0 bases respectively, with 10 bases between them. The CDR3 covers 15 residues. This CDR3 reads CASSFGWRSTDTQYF. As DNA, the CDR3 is TGTGCCAGCAGCTTCGGCTGGCGGAGCACAGATACGCAGTATTTT.

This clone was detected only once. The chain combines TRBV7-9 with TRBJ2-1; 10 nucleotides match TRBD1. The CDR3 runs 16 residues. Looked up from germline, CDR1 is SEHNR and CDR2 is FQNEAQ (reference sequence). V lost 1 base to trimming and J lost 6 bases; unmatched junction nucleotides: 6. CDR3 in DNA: TGTGCCAGCAGCTTAGAGGACAGGGGGGAAGGCAATGAGCAGTTCTTC. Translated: CASSLEDRGEGNEQFF.

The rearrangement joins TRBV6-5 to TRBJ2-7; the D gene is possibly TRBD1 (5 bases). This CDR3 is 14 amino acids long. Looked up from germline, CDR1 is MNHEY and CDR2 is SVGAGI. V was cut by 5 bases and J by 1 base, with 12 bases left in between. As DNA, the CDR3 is TGTGCCAGCAGTCCATATGGACATTCCTACGAGCAGTACTTC. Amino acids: CASSPYGHSYEQYF.

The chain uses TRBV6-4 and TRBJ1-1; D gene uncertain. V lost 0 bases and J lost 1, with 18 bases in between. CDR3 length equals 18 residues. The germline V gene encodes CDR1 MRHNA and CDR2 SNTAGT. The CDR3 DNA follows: TGTGCCAGCAGTGACTCGATTGTAGGCGGTAAGACGAACACTGAAGCTTTCTTT. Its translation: CASSDSIVGGKTNTEAFF.

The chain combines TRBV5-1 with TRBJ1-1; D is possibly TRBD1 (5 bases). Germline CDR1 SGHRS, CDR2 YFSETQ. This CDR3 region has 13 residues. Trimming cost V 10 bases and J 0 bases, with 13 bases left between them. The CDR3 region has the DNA TGCGCCGGACGGGAGGGACTGAACACTGAAGCTTTCTTT. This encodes CAGREGLNTEAFF.

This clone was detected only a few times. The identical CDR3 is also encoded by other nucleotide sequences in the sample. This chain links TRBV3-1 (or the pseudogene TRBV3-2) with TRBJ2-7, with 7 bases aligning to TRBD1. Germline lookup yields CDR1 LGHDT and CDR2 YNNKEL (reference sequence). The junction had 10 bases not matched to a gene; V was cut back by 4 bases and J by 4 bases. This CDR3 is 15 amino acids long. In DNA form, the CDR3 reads TGTGCCAGCAGCCCGCGACAGGGCCCACTGTACGAGCAGTACTTC. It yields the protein CASSPRQGPLYEQYF.

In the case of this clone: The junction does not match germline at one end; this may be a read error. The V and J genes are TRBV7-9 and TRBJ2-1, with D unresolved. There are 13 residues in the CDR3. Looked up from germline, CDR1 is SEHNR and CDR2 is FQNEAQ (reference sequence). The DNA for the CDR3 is TGTGCCAGCAGGTTAGTATCCGGCAATGAGCAGTTCTTC. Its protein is CASRLVSGNEQFF.

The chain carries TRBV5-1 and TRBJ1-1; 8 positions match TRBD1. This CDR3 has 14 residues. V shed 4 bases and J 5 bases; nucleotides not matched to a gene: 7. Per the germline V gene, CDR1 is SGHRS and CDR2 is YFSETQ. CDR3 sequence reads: CASSLGQAGTEAFF. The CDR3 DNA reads TGCGCCAGCAGCCTGGGACAGGCTGGGACTGAAGCTTTCTTT.

CDR3 DNA sequence: TGTGCCTCGGGCGGGCAGGTCAACACTGAAGCTTTCTTT. Its protein is CASGGQVNTEAFF. The chain is built from TRBV24-1 and TRBJ1-1; D is unresolved. CDR1 KGHDR and CDR2 SFDVKD come from the germline V gene. V was clipped by 12 bases and J by 2 bases, with 15 bases between them. The CDR3 length is 13 residues.

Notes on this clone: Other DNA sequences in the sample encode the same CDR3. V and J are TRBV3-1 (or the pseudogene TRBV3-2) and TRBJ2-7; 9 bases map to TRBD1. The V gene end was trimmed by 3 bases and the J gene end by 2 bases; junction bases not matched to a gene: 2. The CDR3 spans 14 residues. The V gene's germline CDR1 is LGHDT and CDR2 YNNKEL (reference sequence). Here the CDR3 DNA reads TGTGCCAGCAGCCAGGACAGGGGCCCCTACGAGCAGTACTTC. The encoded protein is CASSQDRGPYEQYF.

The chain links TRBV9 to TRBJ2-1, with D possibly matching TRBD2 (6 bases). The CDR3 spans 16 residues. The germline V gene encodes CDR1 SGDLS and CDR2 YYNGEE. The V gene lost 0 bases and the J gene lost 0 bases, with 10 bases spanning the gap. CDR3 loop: CASSVGPGSSYNEQFF. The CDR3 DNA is TGTGCCAGCAGCGTAGGGCCCGGGAGCTCCTACAATGAGCAGTTCTTC.

CDR3 DNA: TGTGCCAGCAGTTACTCCGGTAGCGAGCAGTTCTTC. Its protein is CASSYSGSEQFF. The chain employs TRBV6-5 and TRBJ2-1, with unresolved D. CDR1 MNHEY and CDR2 SVGAGI come from the germline V gene. Trimming took off 0 bases at V and 10 bases at J, with 7 bases between the two ends. The CDR3 is 12 amino acids.

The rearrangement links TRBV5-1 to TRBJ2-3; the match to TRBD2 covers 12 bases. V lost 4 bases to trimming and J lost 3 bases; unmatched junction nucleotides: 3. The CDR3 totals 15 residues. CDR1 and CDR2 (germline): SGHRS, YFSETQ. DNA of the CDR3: TGCGCCAGCAGCCGGGGGACTAGCGGGACAGATACGCAGTATTTT. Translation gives CASSRGTSGTDTQYF. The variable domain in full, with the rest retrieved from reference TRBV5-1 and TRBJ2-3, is KAGVTQTPRYLIKTRGQQVTLSCSPISGHRSVSWYQQTPGQGLQFLFEYFSETQRNKGNFPGRFSGRQFSNSRSEMNVSTLELGDSALYLCASSRGTSGTDTQYFGPGTRLTVL.